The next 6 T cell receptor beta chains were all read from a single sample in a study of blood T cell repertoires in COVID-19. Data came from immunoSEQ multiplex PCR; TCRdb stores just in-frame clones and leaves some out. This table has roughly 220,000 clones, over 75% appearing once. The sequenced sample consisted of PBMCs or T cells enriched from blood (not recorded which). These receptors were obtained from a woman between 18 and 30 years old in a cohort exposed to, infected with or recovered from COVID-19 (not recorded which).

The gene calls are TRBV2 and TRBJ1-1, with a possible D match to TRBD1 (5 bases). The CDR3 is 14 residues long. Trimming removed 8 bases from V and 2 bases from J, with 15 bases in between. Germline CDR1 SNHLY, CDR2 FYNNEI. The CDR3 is CASLGDFQNTEAFF. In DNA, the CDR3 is TGTGCCAGCCTCGGGGACTTTCAAAACACTGAAGCTTTCTTT.

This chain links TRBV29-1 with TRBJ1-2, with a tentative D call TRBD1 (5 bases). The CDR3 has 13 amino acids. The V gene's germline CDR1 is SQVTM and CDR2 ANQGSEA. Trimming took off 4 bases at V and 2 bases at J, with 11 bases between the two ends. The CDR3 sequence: CSVGGVRNYGYTF. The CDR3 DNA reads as TGCAGCGTTGGGGGGGTGCGGAACTATGGCTACACCTTC.

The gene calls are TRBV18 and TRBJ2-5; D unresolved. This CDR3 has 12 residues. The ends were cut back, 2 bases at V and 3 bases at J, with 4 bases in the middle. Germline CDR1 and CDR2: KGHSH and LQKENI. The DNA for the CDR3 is TGTGCCAGCTCACCAAATAAAGAGACCCAGTACTTC. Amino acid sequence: CASSPNKETQYF.

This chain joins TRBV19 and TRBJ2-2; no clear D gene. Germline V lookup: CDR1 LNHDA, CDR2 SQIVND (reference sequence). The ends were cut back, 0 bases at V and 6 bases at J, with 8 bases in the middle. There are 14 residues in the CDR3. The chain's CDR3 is CASSIESGPGELFF. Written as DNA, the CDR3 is TGTGCCAGTAGTATAGAGAGTGGGCCCGGGGAGCTGTTTTTT. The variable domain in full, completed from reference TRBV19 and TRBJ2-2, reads DGGITQSPKYLFRKEGQNVTLSCEQNLNHDAMYWYRQDPGQGLRLIYYSQIVNDFQKGDIAEGYSVSREKKESFPLTVTSAQKNPTAFYLCASSIESGPGELFFGEGSRLTVL.

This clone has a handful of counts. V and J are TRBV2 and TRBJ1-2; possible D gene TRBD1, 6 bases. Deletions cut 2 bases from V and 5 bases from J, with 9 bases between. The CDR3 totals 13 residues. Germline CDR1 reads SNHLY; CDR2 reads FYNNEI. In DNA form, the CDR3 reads TGTGCCAGCAGTGAAACGCAGGGGTATGGCTACACCTTC. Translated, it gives CASSETQGYGYTF.

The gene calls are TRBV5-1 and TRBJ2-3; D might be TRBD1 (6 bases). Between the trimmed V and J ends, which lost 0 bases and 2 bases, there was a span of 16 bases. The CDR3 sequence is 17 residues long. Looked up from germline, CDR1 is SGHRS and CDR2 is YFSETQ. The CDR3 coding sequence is TGCGCCAGCAGCTTGGTATACGGTACAGGGACCACAGATACGCAGTATTTT. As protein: CASSLVYGTGTTDTQYF. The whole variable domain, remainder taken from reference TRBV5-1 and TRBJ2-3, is KAGVTQTPRYLIKTRGQQVTLSCSPISGHRSVSWYQQTPGQGLQFLFEYFSETQRNKGNFPGRFSGRQFSNSRSEMNVSTLELGDSALYLCASSLVYGTGTTDTQYFGPGTRLTVL.